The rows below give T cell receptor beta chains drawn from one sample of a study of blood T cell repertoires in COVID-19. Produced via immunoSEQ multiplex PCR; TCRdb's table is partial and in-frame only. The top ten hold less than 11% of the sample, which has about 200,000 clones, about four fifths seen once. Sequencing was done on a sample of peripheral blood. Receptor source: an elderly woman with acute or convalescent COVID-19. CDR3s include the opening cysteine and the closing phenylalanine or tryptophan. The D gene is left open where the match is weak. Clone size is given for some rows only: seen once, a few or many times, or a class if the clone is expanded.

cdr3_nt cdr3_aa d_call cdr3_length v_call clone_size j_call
TGTGCCAGCAGCCAAGAGGTGGGACTAGCGGGGGGTTCGGATACGCAGTATTTT CASSQEVGLAGGSDTQYF TRBD2 18 TRBV3-1/TRBV3-2 . TRBJ2-3
TGCGCCAGCAGCCTAGCAGGGGGCTGGAAAAACGAGCAGTACTTC CASSLAGGWKNEQYF TRBD1 15 TRBV5-1 . TRBJ2-7
TGTGCCAGCAGCCAAGCACAAAGGACAGGGGAGTGGTATAATTCACCCCTCCACTTT CASSQAQRTGEWYNSPLHF TRBD1 19 TRBV7-9 . TRBJ1-6
TGTGCCAGCAGCCGCCTCCCCCACAGTAGCACAGATACGCAGTATTTT CASSRLPHSSTDTQYF . 16 TRBV7-3 . TRBJ2-3
TGTGCCGTCGGGCCCGGCGTAGCGACAGATACGCAGTATTTT CAVGPGVATDTQYF . 14 TRBV11-2 few TRBJ2-3
TGTGCCAGCAGCTTAGGCGGGGGCCGAAGCACAGATACGCAGTATTTT CASSLGGGRSTDTQYF . 16 TRBV7-2 . TRBJ2-3
TGTGCCAGCAGCCCTGTCCAGGGCGACAATGAGCAGTTCTTC CASSPVQGDNEQFF . 14 TRBV7-9 . TRBJ2-1
TGTGCCAGCAGCCTTGTCGAAGCGGTAAACATTCAGTACTTC CASSLVEAVNIQYF . 14 TRBV11-2 . TRBJ2-4
TGTGCCAGCAGCTTGGTTGGAGGAGACACCGGGGAGCTGTTTTTT CASSLVGGDTGELFF . 15 TRBV11-3 few TRBJ2-2
TGTGCCGTTCCGAGACAGGGAAACTATGGCTACACCTTC CAVPRQGNYGYTF TRBD1 13 TRBV15 . TRBJ1-2
TGTGCCAGCAGCGTAGAGGTCGGGTACTACGAGCAGTACTTC CASSVEVGYYEQYF . 14 TRBV9 . TRBJ2-7
TGTGCCAGCAGTTCCCCCGGTGCTTCTCGGTCACCCCTCCACTTT CASSSPGASRSPLHF . 15 TRBV27 . TRBJ1-6
TGTGCCAGCAGCACCGGGACTAGCGGGGAGCAGTTCTTC CASSTGTSGEQFF TRBD2 13 TRBV7-2 . TRBJ2-1
TGTGCCAGCAGCGGGACGGCGGGACTAGCGGGAGGTCGCTACGAGCAGTACTTC CASSGTAGLAGGRYEQYF TRBD2 18 TRBV7-9 . TRBJ2-7
TGTGCCAGCAAGTTCTTGGGGGCTGAAGAGACCCAGTACTTC CASKFLGAEETQYF . 14 TRBV3-1/TRBV3-2 few TRBJ2-5
TGTGCCAGCAGTGAGGGACAGTCTAATTCACCCCTCCACTTT CASSEGQSNSPLHF TRBD1 14 TRBV28 few TRBJ1-6
TGTGCCACCAGTGATTCTGACATCGGGGCCCAGCATTTT CATSDSDIGAQHF . 13 TRBV24-1 . TRBJ1-5
TGTGCCAGCAGTTCCCCCGGACAGCCCCTCCACTTT CASSSPGQPLHF . 12 TRBV6-5 . TRBJ1-6
TGTGCCAGCAGCGGCGCAGGGGCCCAAGAGACCCAGTACTTC CASSGAGAQETQYF . 14 TRBV6-5 few TRBJ2-5
TGCGCCAGCAGCTTGGACAGTAATGAAAAACTGTTTTTT CASSLDSNEKLFF . 13 TRBV5-1 . TRBJ1-4
TGTGCCAGCAGCTTGAATGGACGGGACATATATTTT CASSLNGRDIYF . 12 TRBV5-6 . TRBJ1-3
TGCGCCAGCAGCTTCCGGGAGGGTGGTGACAATCAGCCCCAGCATTTT CASSFREGGDNQPQHF . 16 TRBV5-1 . TRBJ1-5
TGTGCCAGCAGTGAATCCGGGACAGTGCGGGAGCAGTACTTC CASSESGTVREQYF TRBD1 14 TRBV25-1 . TRBJ2-7
TGTGCCAGTAGCTTGGACAGGGCAACTAACTATGGCTACACCTTC CASSLDRATNYGYTF TRBD1 15 TRBV19 . TRBJ1-2
TGTGCCAGCAGTAGCGGGGGGGCCGGAGAGACCCAGTACTTC CASSSGGAGETQYF TRBD2 14 TRBV6-5 . TRBJ2-5
TGTGCCAGCAGGGATGACAGGGCCCGGCTTTATGGCTACACCTTC CASRDDRARLYGYTF TRBD1 15 TRBV6-6 once TRBJ1-2
TGTGCCAGCAGCTTAGACAGGGGACCCCATGAAGCTTTCTTT CASSLDRGPHEAFF . 14 TRBV11-2 . TRBJ1-1
TGCGCCAGCAGCTTGGGGACCTCCAGGGGCCTTAACACTGAAGCTTTCTTT CASSLGTSRGLNTEAFF . 17 TRBV5-1 . TRBJ1-1
TGTGCCAGCTCACCAGGCTTGAGCAATCAGCCCCAGCATTTT CASSPGLSNQPQHF . 14 TRBV18 once TRBJ1-5